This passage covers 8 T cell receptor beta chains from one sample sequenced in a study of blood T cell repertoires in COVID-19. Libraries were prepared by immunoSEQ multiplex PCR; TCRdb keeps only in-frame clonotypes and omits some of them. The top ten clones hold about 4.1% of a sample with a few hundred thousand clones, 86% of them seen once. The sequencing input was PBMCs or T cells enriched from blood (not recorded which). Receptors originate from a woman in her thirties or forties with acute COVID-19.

In DNA, the CDR3 is TGTGCCAGCAGTTTATTTCGGGTTAACTCCTACGAGCAGTACTTC. Residues: CASSLFRVNSYEQYF. The chain recombines TRBV28 with TRBJ2-7; D call uncertain. This CDR3 is 15 amino acids long. V was trimmed by 1 base and J by 0 bases, leaving 10 bases between them. Per the germline V gene, CDR1 is MDHEN and CDR2 is SYDVKM.

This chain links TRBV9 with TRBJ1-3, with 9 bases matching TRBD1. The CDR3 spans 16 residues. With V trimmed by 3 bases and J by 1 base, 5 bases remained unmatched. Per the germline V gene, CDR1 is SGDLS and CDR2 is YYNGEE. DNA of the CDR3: TGTGCCAGCAGCGGGCAGGACAGGGGATCTGGAAACACCATATATTTT. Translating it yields CASSGQDRGSGNTIYF.

CDR3 in amino acids: CASSTAGQNSGNTIYF. For the CDR3, the DNA is TGTGCCAGCAGCACAGCCGGACAAAACTCTGGAAACACCATATATTTT. This chain uses TRBV9 with TRBJ1-3, with a weak D call TRBD1 (5 bases). Germline CDR1 is SGDLS and CDR2 is YYNGEE. Trimming took off 4 bases at V and 0 bases at J, with 14 bases between the two ends. CDR3 length: 16 residues.

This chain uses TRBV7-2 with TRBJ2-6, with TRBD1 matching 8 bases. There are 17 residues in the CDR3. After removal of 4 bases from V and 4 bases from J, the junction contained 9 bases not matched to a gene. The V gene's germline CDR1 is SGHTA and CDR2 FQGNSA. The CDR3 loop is CASSSQTGVIGANVLTF. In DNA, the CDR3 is TGTGCCAGCAGCTCCCAGACAGGGGTAATAGGGGCCAACGTCCTGACTTTC. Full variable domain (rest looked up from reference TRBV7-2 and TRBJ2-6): GAGVSQSPSNKVTEKGKDVELRCDPISGHTALYWYRQSLGQGLEFLIYFQGNSAPDKSGLPSDRFSAERTGGSVSTLTIQRTQQEDSAVYLCASSSQTGVIGANVLTFGAGSRLTVL.

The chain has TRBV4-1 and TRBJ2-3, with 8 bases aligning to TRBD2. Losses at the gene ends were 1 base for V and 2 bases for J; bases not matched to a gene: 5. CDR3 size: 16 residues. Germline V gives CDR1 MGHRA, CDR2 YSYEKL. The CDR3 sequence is CASSQAAGGTTDTQYF. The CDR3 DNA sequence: TGCGCCAGCAGCCAAGCCGCGGGAGGTACCACAGATACGCAGTATTTT.

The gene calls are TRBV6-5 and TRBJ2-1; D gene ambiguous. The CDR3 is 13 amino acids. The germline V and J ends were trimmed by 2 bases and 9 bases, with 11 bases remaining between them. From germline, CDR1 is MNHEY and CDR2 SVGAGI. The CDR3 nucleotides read TGTGCCAGCAGTTACCGAGAGAACAGTGAGCAGTTCTTC. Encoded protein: CASSYRENSEQFF.

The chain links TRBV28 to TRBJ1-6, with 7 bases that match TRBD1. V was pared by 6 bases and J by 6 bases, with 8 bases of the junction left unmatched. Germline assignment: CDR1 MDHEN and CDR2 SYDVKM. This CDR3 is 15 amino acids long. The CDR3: CASSLQGYSNSPLHF. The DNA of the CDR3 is TGTGCCAGCAGCCTACAGGGGTACTCTAATTCACCCCTCCACTTT.

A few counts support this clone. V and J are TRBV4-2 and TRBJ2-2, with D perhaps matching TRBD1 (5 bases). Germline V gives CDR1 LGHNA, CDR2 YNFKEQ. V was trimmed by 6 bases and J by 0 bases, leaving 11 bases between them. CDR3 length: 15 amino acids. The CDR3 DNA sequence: TGTGCCAGCAGGACGGACACCGCGAACACCGGGGAGCTGTTTTTT. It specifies CASRTDTANTGELFF.